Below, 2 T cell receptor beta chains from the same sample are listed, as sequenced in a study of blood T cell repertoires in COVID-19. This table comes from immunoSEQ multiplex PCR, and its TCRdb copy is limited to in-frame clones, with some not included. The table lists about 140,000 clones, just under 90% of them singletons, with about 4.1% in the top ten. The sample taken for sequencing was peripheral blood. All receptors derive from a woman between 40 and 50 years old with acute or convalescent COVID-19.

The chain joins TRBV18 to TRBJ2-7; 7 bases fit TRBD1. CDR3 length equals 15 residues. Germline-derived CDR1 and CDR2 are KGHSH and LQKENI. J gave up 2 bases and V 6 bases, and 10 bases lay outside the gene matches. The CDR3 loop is CASSPGGTGTYEQYF. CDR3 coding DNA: TGTGCCAGCTCCCCAGGGGGAACAGGGACCTACGAGCAGTACTTC.

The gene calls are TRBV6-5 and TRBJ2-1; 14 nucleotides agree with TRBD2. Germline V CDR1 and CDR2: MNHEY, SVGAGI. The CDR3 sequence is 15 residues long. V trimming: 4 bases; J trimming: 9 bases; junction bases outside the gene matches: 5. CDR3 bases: TGTGCCAGCAGTTGGGGACTAGCGGGGGTGGTTGAGCAGTTCTTC. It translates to CASSWGLAGVVEQFF.